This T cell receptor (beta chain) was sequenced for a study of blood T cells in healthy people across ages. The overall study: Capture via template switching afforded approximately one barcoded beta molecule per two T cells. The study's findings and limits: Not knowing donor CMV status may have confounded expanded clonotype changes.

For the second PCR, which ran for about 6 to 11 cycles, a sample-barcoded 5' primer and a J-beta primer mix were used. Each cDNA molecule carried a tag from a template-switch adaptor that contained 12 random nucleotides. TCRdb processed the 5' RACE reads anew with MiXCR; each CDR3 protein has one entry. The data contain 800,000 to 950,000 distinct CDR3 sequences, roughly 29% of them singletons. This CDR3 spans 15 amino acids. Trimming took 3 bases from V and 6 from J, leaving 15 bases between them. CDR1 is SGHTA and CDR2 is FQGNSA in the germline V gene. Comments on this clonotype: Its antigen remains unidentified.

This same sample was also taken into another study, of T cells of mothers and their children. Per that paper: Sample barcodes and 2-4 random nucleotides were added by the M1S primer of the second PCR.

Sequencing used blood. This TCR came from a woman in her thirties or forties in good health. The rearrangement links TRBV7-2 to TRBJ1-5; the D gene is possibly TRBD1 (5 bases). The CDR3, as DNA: TGTGCCAGCAGCTTCATCCAGGGAATCGGTCAGCCCCAGCATTTT. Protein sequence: CASSFIQGIGQPQHF.